Listed below are T cell receptor beta chains from one sample, sequenced in a study of T cells in Graves' hyperthyroidism and ophthalmopathy. TCRdb itself ran the multiplex PCR reads through MiXCR, one entry per CDR3 protein. The sample lists some 510,000 distinct CDR3 sequences; around 21% were seen once. Sequencing was carried out using blood. All receptors come from a man between 18 and 29 years old with Graves' hyperthyroidism. The CDR3 runs from the conserved cysteine through the conserved F or W. D genes are given only for firm matches. Only part of the rows carry a size: once, few, many, or a class if the clone is expanded.

abundance: many
d_gene: NA
v_gene: TRBV29-1
j_gene: TRBJ1-2
CDR3nt: TGCAGCGTTGAAGCCAGGCCCAACTATGGCTACACCTTC
CDR3aa: CSVEARPNYGYTF

abundance: many
d_gene: TRBD1
v_gene: TRBV27
j_gene: TRBJ1-2
CDR3nt: TGTGCCAGCTGGGACAGGGGGGTGGGAGGCTACACCTTC
CDR3aa: CASWDRGVGGYTF

abundance: few
d_gene: NA
v_gene: TRBV19
j_gene: TRBJ1-1
CDR3nt: TGTGCCAGTAGTTCACCAGGGGAGGCCACTGAAGCTTTCTTT
CDR3aa: CASSSPGEATEAFF

abundance: many
d_gene: TRBD1
v_gene: TRBV7-7
j_gene: TRBJ2-5
CDR3nt: TGTGCCAGCAGCTCCAGCACAGGGGAAGGAGAGACCCAGTACTTC
CDR3aa: CASSSSTGEGETQYF

abundance: many
d_gene: NA
v_gene: TRBV12-3/TRBV12-4
j_gene: TRBJ1-1
CDR3nt: TGTGCCAGCAGTTCAGACAGGCGGAACACTGAAGCTTTCTTT
CDR3aa: CASSSDRRNTEAFF

abundance: NA
d_gene: NA
v_gene: TRBV6-4
j_gene: TRBJ1-6
CDR3nt: TGTGCCAGCAGTGAACGGTGGAATTCACCCCTCCACTTT
CDR3aa: CASSERWNSPLHF

abundance: NA
d_gene: TRBD2
v_gene: TRBV20-1
j_gene: TRBJ2-3
CDR3nt: TGCAGTGCCAGAAGCGGGGGGGCTAGAGATACGCAGTATTTT
CDR3aa: CSARSGGARDTQYF

abundance: many
d_gene: NA
v_gene: TRBV11-2
j_gene: TRBJ2-7
CDR3nt: TGTGCCAGCAGCTTAGCTATCAGGGGGGTGTACGAGCAGTACTTC
CDR3aa: CASSLAIRGVYEQYF

abundance: many
d_gene: NA
v_gene: TRBV20-1
j_gene: TRBJ1-1
CDR3nt: TGCAGTGCTAGGTTGGGGGAAGGTACTGAAGCTTTCTTT
CDR3aa: CSARLGEGTEAFF

abundance: NA
d_gene: TRBD2
v_gene: TRBV12-3/TRBV12-4
j_gene: TRBJ2-5
CDR3nt: TGTGCCAGCAGTTTAGGTAGCGGGGGTGTGACGGAGACCCAGTACTTC
CDR3aa: CASSLGSGGVTETQYF

abundance: few
d_gene: TRBD1
v_gene: TRBV11-2
j_gene: TRBJ2-2
CDR3nt: TGTGCCAGCATCCAGGGGGGACAGGGGTACACCGGGGAGCTGTTTTTT
CDR3aa: CASIQGGQGYTGELFF

abundance: many
d_gene: NA
v_gene: TRBV5-1
j_gene: TRBJ2-7
CDR3nt: TGCGCCAGCAGCTTGGAGAGGAACTACGAGCAGTACTTC
CDR3aa: CASSLERNYEQYF

abundance: many
d_gene: TRBD1
v_gene: TRBV12-3/TRBV12-4
j_gene: TRBJ1-2
CDR3nt: TGTGCCAGCAGTTTGGGGGGACAGGGGGCTGGCAACTATGGCTACACCTTC
CDR3aa: CASSLGGQGAGNYGYTF

abundance: many
d_gene: NA
v_gene: TRBV7-9
j_gene: TRBJ1-2
CDR3nt: TGTGCCAGCAGCTACAGCAGGGGCTCCCATGGCTACACCTTC
CDR3aa: CASSYSRGSHGYTF

abundance: NA
d_gene: NA
v_gene: TRBV6-1
j_gene: TRBJ2-4
CDR3nt: TGTGCCAGTTCCGGGATCCAAAACCAACTAGCCAAAAACATTAAGTACTTC
CDR3aa: CASSGIQNQLAKNIKYF

abundance: NA
d_gene: NA
v_gene: TRBV10-3
j_gene: TRBJ2-7
CDR3nt: TGTGCCATCAGTGAGTTAGTCGACGGGGGCGAGCAGTACTTC
CDR3aa: CAISELVDGGEQYF

abundance: many
d_gene: TRBD1
v_gene: TRBV6-1
j_gene: TRBJ2-5
CDR3nt: TGTGCCAGCAGTGCCGGGACAGTCACCCTCCAAGAGACCCAGTACTTC
CDR3aa: CASSAGTVTLQETQYF

abundance: NA
d_gene: NA
v_gene: TRBV6-1
j_gene: TRBJ1-2
CDR3nt: TGTGCCAGCAGTGAAGCGGGGGGCCTGGACGGTAACTATGGCTACACCTTC
CDR3aa: CASSEAGGLDGNYGYTF

abundance: many
d_gene: NA
v_gene: TRBV20-1
j_gene: TRBJ1-1
CDR3nt: TGCAGTGCTTATGACAGGTTGAACACTGAAGCTTTCTTT
CDR3aa: CSAYDRLNTEAFF

abundance: NA
d_gene: NA
v_gene: TRBV4-1
j_gene: TRBJ2-2
CDR3nt: TGCGCCAGCAGCCCAGGAGGGGTCGTCACCGGGGAGCTGTTTTTT
CDR3aa: CASSPGGVVTGELFF

abundance: many
d_gene: TRBD2
v_gene: TRBV28
j_gene: TRBJ2-7
CDR3nt: TGTGCCAGCAGTTTTAGCGGGAGGGCCTACGAGCAGTACTTC
CDR3aa: CASSFSGRAYEQYF

abundance: many
d_gene: NA
v_gene: TRBV12-3/TRBV12-4
j_gene: TRBJ1-2
CDR3nt: TGTGCCAGCAGTTTGGCAGGAACCTATGGCTACACCTTC
CDR3aa: CASSLAGTYGYTF

abundance: many
d_gene: TRBD2
v_gene: TRBV6-2/TRBV6-3
j_gene: TRBJ2-7
CDR3nt: TGTGCCACCCCGGCAGTCTTCGGAACGGGACTAGCGGGAAGCTCCTACGAGCAGTACTTC
CDR3aa: CATPAVFGTGLAGSSYEQYF

abundance: NA
d_gene: NA
v_gene: TRBV15
j_gene: TRBJ2-2
CDR3nt: TGTGCCACCAGCACCGTAGGCACCGGGGAGCTGTTTTTT
CDR3aa: CATSTVGTGELFF

abundance: many
d_gene: TRBD1
v_gene: TRBV12-5
j_gene: TRBJ1-1
CDR3nt: TGTGCTAGTCACGGGACAGGGTTTGTGGACACTGAAGCTTTCTTT
CDR3aa: CASHGTGFVDTEAFF

abundance: NA
d_gene: NA
v_gene: TRBV11-3
j_gene: TRBJ1-5
CDR3nt: TGTGCCAGCAGCGCCGTCGGGGGGGATTCGGTGCCCCAGCATTTT
CDR3aa: CASSAVGGDSVPQHF

abundance: NA
d_gene: NA
v_gene: TRBV7-9
j_gene: TRBJ1-1
CDR3nt: TGTGCCAGCAGCTTCTCAGCTGAAGCTTGCTTT
CDR3aa: CASSFSAEACF

abundance: many
d_gene: NA
v_gene: TRBV28
j_gene: TRBJ1-3
CDR3nt: TGTGCCAGCACCCTATCCGGCGAACCTGGAAACACCATATATTTT
CDR3aa: CASTLSGEPGNTIYF

abundance: NA
d_gene: NA
v_gene: TRBV19
j_gene: TRBJ1-2
CDR3nt: TGTGCCAGTAGTATCAGGGGCCCAGCGTTCAGCTACACCTTC
CDR3aa: CASSIRGPAFSYTF

abundance: many
d_gene: NA
v_gene: TRBV7-9
j_gene: TRBJ1-1
CDR3nt: TGTGCCAGCAGCTTATACCAGAACACTGAAGCTTTCTTT
CDR3aa: CASSLYQNTEAFF

abundance: few
d_gene: NA
v_gene: TRBV6-5
j_gene: TRBJ1-2
CDR3nt: TGTGCCAGCAGTTACTTGGGCGGGCAGGGGACGGGTGGCTACACCTTC
CDR3aa: CASSYLGGQGTGGYTF

abundance: many
d_gene: TRBD1
v_gene: TRBV9
j_gene: TRBJ2-5
CDR3nt: TGTGCCAGCAGCGCCCCCGGGACAGAACAAGAGACCCAGTACTTC
CDR3aa: CASSAPGTEQETQYF

abundance: NA
d_gene: NA
v_gene: TRBV6-2/TRBV6-3
j_gene: TRBJ2-5
CDR3nt: TGTGCCAGTGCGGGACAGTACCAAGAGACCCAGTACTTC
CDR3aa: CASAGQYQETQYF

abundance: many
d_gene: TRBD1
v_gene: TRBV5-1
j_gene: TRBJ1-1
CDR3nt: TGCGCCAGCAGCTTGGCTGTGACAGGGCGGTACACTGAAGCTTTCTTT
CDR3aa: CASSLAVTGRYTEAFF

abundance: few
d_gene: TRBD2
v_gene: TRBV24-1
j_gene: TRBJ2-1
CDR3nt: TGTGCCACCGAATCTAGACTAGCGGGGGGTTCAGTGGGTGAGCAGTTCTTC
CDR3aa: CATESRLAGGSVGEQFF

abundance: many
d_gene: TRBD1
v_gene: TRBV2
j_gene: TRBJ2-7
CDR3nt: TGTGCCAGCAGTGAAACGACAGGGGAGTCCTACGAGCAGTACTTC
CDR3aa: CASSETTGESYEQYF

abundance: few
d_gene: NA
v_gene: TRBV5-5
j_gene: TRBJ2-5
CDR3nt: TGTGCCAGCAGCGATCTTAGTGGGGCGGGGCAAGAGACCCAGTACTTC
CDR3aa: CASSDLSGAGQETQYF

abundance: NA
d_gene: NA
v_gene: TRBV10-3
j_gene: TRBJ2-1
CDR3nt: TGTGCCATCAGTGAGGCGGCACCAAACAATGAGCAGTTCTTC
CDR3aa: CAISEAAPNNEQFF

abundance: NA
d_gene: TRBD1
v_gene: TRBV7-3
j_gene: TRBJ1-1
CDR3nt: TGTGCCACCGGACAGGGGATGAACACTGAAGCTTTCTTT
CDR3aa: CATGQGMNTEAFF

abundance: many
d_gene: NA
v_gene: TRBV12-3/TRBV12-4
j_gene: TRBJ1-5
CDR3nt: TGTGCCAGCGGGGGTCGGAGCAATCAGCCCCAGCATTTT
CDR3aa: CASGGRSNQPQHF

abundance: NA
d_gene: TRBD1
v_gene: TRBV12-3/TRBV12-4
j_gene: TRBJ1-1
CDR3nt: TGTGCCAGCAGTATCGGACAGGTAGGAACTGAAGCTTTCTTT
CDR3aa: CASSIGQVGTEAFF

abundance: NA
d_gene: NA
v_gene: TRBV18
j_gene: TRBJ1-5
CDR3nt: TGTGCCAGCTCACCTTTAGGGGATAGCAATCAGCCCCAGCATTTT
CDR3aa: CASSPLGDSNQPQHF

abundance: many
d_gene: NA
v_gene: TRBV5-6
j_gene: TRBJ2-5
CDR3nt: TGTGCCAGCAGCTTGGAAGGGGGAGAGACCCAGTACTTC
CDR3aa: CASSLEGGETQYF

abundance: many
d_gene: NA
v_gene: TRBV28
j_gene: TRBJ1-5
CDR3nt: TGTGCCAGCAACACACAGGAAGCCGGTGGCAATCAGCCCCAGCATTTT
CDR3aa: CASNTQEAGGNQPQHF

abundance: many
d_gene: TRBD1
v_gene: TRBV12-3/TRBV12-4
j_gene: TRBJ1-2
CDR3nt: TGTGCCAGCAGTTTGGACAGGTGGAACTACACCTTC
CDR3aa: CASSLDRWNYTF

abundance: many
d_gene: NA
v_gene: TRBV6-1
j_gene: TRBJ1-2
CDR3nt: TGTGCCAGCAGTGAAGTAGCGTGGAACTATGGCTACACCTTC
CDR3aa: CASSEVAWNYGYTF

abundance: few
d_gene: NA
v_gene: TRBV30
j_gene: TRBJ1-1
CDR3nt: TGTGCCTGGGAACCATGGGACACTGAAGCTTTCTTT
CDR3aa: CAWEPWDTEAFF

abundance: NA
d_gene: NA
v_gene: TRBV19
j_gene: TRBJ1-2
CDR3nt: TGTGCCAGTAGTAAACAGGAGGCCGGGAACTATGGCTACACCTTC
CDR3aa: CASSKQEAGNYGYTF

abundance: many
d_gene: TRBD1
v_gene: TRBV6-1
j_gene: TRBJ2-7
CDR3nt: TGTGCCAGCAGACGGACAGGGGTAGCCGGAGAGCAGTACTTC
CDR3aa: CASRRTGVAGEQYF